This T cell receptor (beta chain) was sequenced in a study of T cells after yellow fever vaccination (dated by TCRdb to between 2019 and 2020). Background on the whole study: Libraries from fractions with low cell numbers were prepared with the SMART-Seq v4 Ultra Low Input RNA kit. Blood samples were taken at several timepoints before and after primary and secondary immunization, and bulk PBMC replicates and cell subsets were isolated. The cohort comprised two healthy male donors, one aged 18 to 29 and one aged 30 to 40 years. Bulk TCR alpha and beta repertoires were sequenced longitudinally to track T-cell clones before and after primary and booster YFV17D yellow fever vaccination.

Points the paper makes about the study in general: A small fraction of clonotypes appeared in both the CD4 and CD8 compartments, likely as a result of convergent recombination. Compared with the primary T-cell response, the secondary T-cell response was faster but weaker, reaching its peak on day 5 rather than on day 15. Computational filtering was required because FACS-sorted repertoires could contain abundant contaminating clonotypes from the bulk population. Only a couple of donors were included in the study, so the extent to which the findings can be generalized is limited. Most clones expanded after primary vaccination (96% of CD4 and over 80% of CD8) were re-detected after the booster, suggesting that broad memory maintenance occurred.

Read against the paper, the sample's treatment or condition label means: live attenuated yellow fever vaccine strain. At each blood-draw timepoint, two biological replicates of bulk PBMCs were obtained. A standard Ficoll-Paque protocol was used to isolate PBMCs from peripheral blood. RNA was extracted with TriZol from bulk PBMCs, CD4 and CD8 fractions, and dextramer-positive and dextramer-negative fractions. As concerns this clonotype: Its binding antigen is unknown. There are no base qualities to consult, and no much larger clone falls within one base.

TCR cDNA was made using 5'RACE template switching, a step that added a universal primer site and unique molecular identifiers. cDNA synthesis was primed from both the TCR alpha and TCR beta constant segments. Two PCR steps were used to amplify libraries, with sample barcodes and sequencing adapters being added in the second step. Sequencing of libraries was performed on Illumina HiSeq 2500 (2x100 bp) or NovaSeq (2x150 bp). The published analysis was carried out like this. MIGEC handled demultiplexing of reads and collapsing into UMI consensus sequences, while MiXCR performed V(D)J alignment. Vaccine-responding clonotypes were defined with edgeR using replicate PBMC samples, requiring FDR below 0.01 and a log2 fold change above 5 up to day 15. Each bulk clonotype received a CD4 or CD8 identity based on whether the sequenced CD4 or CD8 repertoire contained that clonotype at higher abundance. TCRdb reprocessed the public reads (quality trimming at Q25 with fastp, clone calling with MiXCR) and kept in-frame beta chains. Entries are consolidated by CDR3 protein sequence, retaining the most common genes and DNA. In this record, the V and J calls reflect TCRdb's handling and not the investigators' own analysis. This sample comprises a few hundred thousand distinct CDR3 sequences, 17% of them detected only once. The ten top clones hold 17% of the sample.

This receptor was identified in a man between 18 and 29 years old who received the YFV17D yellow fever vaccine. The sequencing used PBMCs, collected 4 to 5 days after the first yellow fever vaccination.

In nucleotides, the sequence is TGCGCCAGCAGCTTGTCGCTGGCAGCGAACACCGGGGAGCTGTTTTTT. It specifies CASSLSLAANTGELFF. The sequence links TRBV5-1 to TRBJ2-2, with no D gene named confidently. V is clipped by 1 base and J by 0 bases, and the sequence between their germline boundaries is 10 bases long. The cysteine opens and the phenylalanine closes a CDR3 of 16 amino acids. Only CDR3 DNA is held: 48 bases, read in frame from base 1. Per the germline V gene, SGHRS is the CDR1 and YFSETQ is the CDR2.